One T cell receptor (beta chain) is described in this entry. It lacks a known antigen. Base qualities are not recorded, but no much larger clone differs from it by a single base. The data were taken from a study (dated by TCRdb to 2014 to 2015). General notes on the study: Whether tumor-infiltrating Tregs in breast cancer are recruited from blood Tregs or converted in situ from other CD4+ T cell subsets was tested.

Overall results and qualifications from the work: Rather than covering whole repertoires, validation in the larger cohort was restricted to a single TCR beta V-J rearrangement. The greatest overlap of tumor-infiltrating Treg TCR alpha and beta sequences was observed with tumor naive CD4+ T cells, followed by blood naive CD4+ T cells. In terms of TCR gene usage, tumor memory CD4+ T cells clustered together with blood and lymph node memory CD4+ cells, as well as with lymph node naive CD4+ cells.

Full-length TCR variable regions were amplified by 5' RACE PCR using constant-region reverse primers, and then by semi-nested PCR using Nested Universal Primer A. The ReliaPrep RNA Cell Miniprep System was used to extract total RNA, which was then reverse transcribed into 5'RACE-ready cDNA with the SMARTer RACE 5'/3' Kit. An Illumina MiSeq was used to sequence the full-length TCR alpha and beta libraries, which had been barcoded with multiplex adaptors. Turning to the authors' computational methods: For each of nine subset-tissue groups, sequencing data from the five patients were combined, and the groups were compared by unsupervised clustering of TCR gene usage. The Morisita-Horn index was used to calculate repertoire similarity, with shared sequences weighted by how much each contributed to each repertoire. TCRdb cleaned the public reads at Q25 with fastp, built clones with MiXCR and kept in-frame beta chains. Identical CDR3 protein sequences are pooled into one entry, listed with their most common genes and DNA. It is TCRdb's table, rather than the study itself, that gives the V and J calls and clone size. The sample records 12,000 or so distinct CDR3 sequences, roughly 47% of which are singletons. The ten top clones hold around 13% of the sample.

Taken from cysteine to valine, the CDR3 has 12 residues. The kept DNA is CDR3 alone, 36 bases in frame from the first base. As encoded in the germline V gene, CDR1 is WSHSY while CDR2 is SAAADI. A distance of 10 bases separates the germline ends of V and J, which lose 1 base and 9 bases respectively. Cells that were CD4+CD25+CD127-/low were the ones isolated as Tregs. Tregs, naive and memory CD4+ T cells from tumor, blood and ipsilateral draining lymph nodes of five breast cancer patients underwent full-length TCR alpha and beta sequencing. Tumor tissue and lymph nodes obtained by ipsilateral axillary dissection were perfused with PBS, cut into small pieces and digested using collagenase I and hyaluronidase. FACS confirmed that the sorted cell populations were more than 90% pure.

The sequence is built from TRBV10-2 and TRBJ2-7; the D gene lacks a confident call. Source material: tumor-infiltrating Tregs sorted from the breast tumor. The receptor was derived from a female donor with breast cancer. In nucleotides, the sequence is TGCGCCAGCAGTGAGTTCAGTCGACCGCAGTACGTC. Its protein reads: CASSEFSRPQYV.